These 25 T cell receptor beta chains share one sample of origin, sequenced in a study of blood T cell repertoires in COVID-19. Using immunoSEQ multiplex PCR, the repertoire was profiled, and TCRdb retains in-frame clones only, with some absent. The sample carries about 260,000 clones, 65% to 90% recorded once. Input material: peripheral blood. All receptors derive from a human donor in a cohort sampled during active COVID-19.

The V call is TRBV29-1, the J call TRBJ2-7, with unresolved D. CDR3 length equals 12 residues. Germline lookup yields CDR1 SQVTM and CDR2 ANQGSEA. Trimming took off 4 bases at V and 3 bases at J, with 10 bases between the two ends. The CDR3 sequence: CSVGNLDYEQYF. The CDR3 bases are TGCAGCGTTGGCAATTTAGACTACGAGCAGTACTTC.

The chain uses TRBV5-6 and TRBJ1-4; 9 bases map to TRBD1. With V trimmed by 1 base and J by 16 bases, 11 bases remained unmatched. CDR3 length equals 14 residues. CDR1 and CDR2 from the germline V gene are SGHDT and YYEEEE. CDR3 nucleotides: TGTGCCAGCAGCTTGATGGACAGGGGTCCCCAAGAGTTTTTT. Amino acid sequence: CASSLMDRGPQEFF.

The chain links TRBV9 to TRBJ2-5; the D gene is possibly TRBD1 (6 bases). The CDR3 totals 16 residues. Looked up from germline, CDR1 is SGDLS and CDR2 is YYNGEE. The V gene lost 4 bases and the J gene lost 5 bases, with 21 bases spanning the gap. The CDR3 DNA sequence: TGTGCCAGCAGCCCCCCAGGGGCTATGTCGTGGGAGACCCAGTACTTC. Translated: CASSPPGAMSWETQYF.

This clone showed up just a few times. This chain joins TRBV7-2 and TRBJ1-1; possibly TRBD1 for D (5 bases). Trimming shortened V by 7 bases and J by 4 bases, and 19 bases separated the two germline ends. The germline V gene encodes CDR1 SGHTA and CDR2 FQGNSA. The CDR3 extends over 15 amino acids. The CDR3 loop is CASTIGQGIGTEAFF. The CDR3 coding sequence is TGTGCCAGCACCATCGGGCAGGGAATAGGCACTGAAGCTTTCTTT.

The chain joins TRBV18 to TRBJ2-5, with D possibly matching TRBD2 (5 bases). CDR1 is KGHSH and CDR2 is LQKENI in the germline V gene. V lost 5 bases, J lost 1 base, and 14 bases lay in between. The CDR3 spans 15 residues. The CDR3, as DNA: TGTGCCAGCTCAGCCCTCTCTAGCACCCAAGAGACCCAGTACTTC. Protein product: CASSALSSTQETQYF.

The chain links TRBV11-2 to TRBJ2-1; 9 bases map to TRBD1. Germline values: CDR1 SGHAT, CDR2 FQNNGV. The CDR3 totals 12 residues. Trimming took 8 bases from V and 8 from J; bases not matched to a gene: 4. In DNA, the CDR3 is TGTGCCAGCTCCCGGGACAGGGATGAGCAGTTCTTC. It translates to CASSRDRDEQFF.

The J gene is TRBJ2-7, the V gene TRBV2; a weak D match, TRBD2 (6 bases). Germline CDR1 SNHLY, CDR2 FYNNEI. The germline V and J ends were trimmed by 6 bases and 5 bases, with 11 bases remaining between them. This CDR3 contains 12 residues. CDR3 protein: CASRGERDEQYF. Here the CDR3 DNA reads TGTGCCAGCAGGGGGGAGCGGGACGAGCAGTACTTC.

This chain uses TRBV6-5 with TRBJ2-3; possibly TRBD1 for D (5 bases). The V gene's germline CDR1 is MNHEY and CDR2 SVGAGI. CDR3 length equals 14 residues. The V and J ends lost 7 bases and 5 bases respectively, with 16 bases between them. DNA of the CDR3: TGTGCCAGCAATCGGGCGGAGCAGGGAGATACGCAGTATTTT. Protein product: CASNRAEQGDTQYF.

The CDR3 bases are TGTGCCAGCAGCTTGAGCGGCGGAACGGGCTTTCGGGCTAGCACAGATACGCAGTATTTT. The encoded protein is CASSLSGGTGFRASTDTQYF. This chain connects TRBV7-8 to TRBJ2-3; tentatively, D is TRBD2 (5 bases). Germline V gives CDR1 SGHVS, CDR2 FQNEAQ. Trimming stripped 3 bases from V and 0 bases from J, with 25 bases between. This CDR3 spans 20 amino acids.

This clone was seen a single time. The chain recombines TRBV7-9 with TRBJ2-7; D is uncertain. There are 12 residues in the CDR3. V lost 5 bases and J lost 2, with 7 bases in between. In germline, CDR1 is SEHNR, CDR2 FQNEAQ (reference sequence). The CDR3 DNA is TGTGCCAGCAGCGCCAGGCCCTACGAGCAGTACTTC. Protein: CASSARPYEQYF.

V and J are TRBV10-3 and TRBJ2-2, with a tentative D call TRBD2 (5 bases). The germline V gene encodes CDR1 ENHRY and CDR2 SYGVKD. The CDR3 consists of 15 residues. V lost 9 bases to trimming and J lost 0 bases, with 14 bases between them. In nucleotides, the CDR3 is TGTGCCATTGCCGCGGGTTTACCGAACACCGGGGAGCTGTTTTTT. Translating gives CAIAAGLPNTGELFF.

The gene calls are TRBV7-9 and TRBJ2-2; 7 bases align to TRBD2. The V and J ends lost 1 base and 0 bases, in that order; junction bases with no gene match: 2. There are 16 residues in the CDR3. Germline values: CDR1 SEHNR, CDR2 FQNEAQ (reference sequence). The CDR3: CASSLGGLANTGELFF. The CDR3 DNA reads as TGTGCCAGCAGCTTAGGAGGACTAGCGAACACCGGGGAGCTGTTTTTT.

This chain connects TRBV2 to TRBJ2-7, with 14 positions matching TRBD2. After removal of 3 bases from V and 3 bases from J, the junction contained 10 bases not matched to a gene. Germline V gives CDR1 SNHLY, CDR2 FYNNEI. The length of the CDR3 is 18 residues. CDR3 sequence reads: CASSDDSGLAGAGYEQYF. The CDR3, as DNA: TGTGCCAGCAGTGATGATTCGGGACTAGCGGGGGCGGGCTACGAGCAGTACTTC. Using reference TRBV2 and TRBJ2-7 for the parts outside the CDR3, the full variable domain is EPEVTQTPSHQVTQMGQEVILRCVPISNHLYFYWYRQILGQKVEFLVSFYNNEISEKSEIFDDQFSVERPDGSNFTLKIRSTKLEDSAMYFCASSDDSGLAGAGYEQYFGPGTRLTVT.

The V call is TRBV11-1, the J call TRBJ1-2; 7 bases are shared with TRBD1. The CDR3 extends over 13 amino acids. The germline V gene encodes CDR1 SGHAT and CDR2 FQDESV (reference sequence). V gave up 3 bases and J gave up 8 bases; unmatched junction bases: 6. The CDR3 region is CASSFQGVEGYTF. The CDR3 DNA is TGTGCCAGCAGCTTCCAGGGGGTCGAAGGCTACACCTTC.

The CDR3 loop is CASSRGDIAASSYNEQFF. The CDR3 DNA reads as TGTGCCAGCTCAAGGGGCGATATAGCGGCCAGCTCCTACAATGAGCAGTTCTTC. This chain links TRBV18 with TRBJ2-1; a possible D gene is TRBD2 (6 bases). The V end lost 5 bases, the J end lost 0 bases, and 20 bases lay between the germline ends. Germline CDR1 and CDR2: KGHSH and LQKENI. The CDR3 totals 18 residues.

The CDR3 loop reads CASSLSMTVGGEKLFF. The DNA of the CDR3 is TGTGCCAGCAGCTTGAGTATGACGGTTGGGGGGGAAAAACTGTTTTTT. The chain recombines TRBV7-9 with TRBJ1-4; tentative D call: TRBD1 (5 bases). Germline V lookup: CDR1 SEHNR, CDR2 FQNEAQ (reference sequence). Trimming pared 3 bases from V and 8 bases from J, leaving 19 bases between. The CDR3 has 16 residues.

V gene TRBV6-5 combines with J gene TRBJ1-2; D might be TRBD1 (6 bases). Trimming removed 6 bases at V and 4 bases at J, with 15 bases between. Germline V CDR1 and CDR2: MNHEY, SVGAGI. CDR3 length: 14 amino acids. CDR3 nucleotides: TGTGCCAGCAGCACAGGGCGCAGTATCTATGGCTACACCTTC. This encodes CASSTGRSIYGYTF.

The genes are TRBV6-2 or TRBV6-3 and TRBJ1-1, with D unresolved. Trimming removed 6 bases from V and 2 bases from J, with 7 bases in between. CDR3 length: 12 residues. Germline loops: CDR1 MNHEY, CDR2 SVGEGT. CDR3 amino acids: CASSHSNTEAFF. CDR3 DNA sequence: TGTGCCAGCAGCCACTCTAACACTGAAGCTTTCTTT.

The J gene is TRBJ2-7, the V gene TRBV19; 7 bases align to TRBD2. The CDR3 length is 13 residues. Per germline, CDR1 LNHDA and CDR2 SQIVND (reference sequence). After removal of 3 bases from V and 2 bases from J, the junction contained 1 base not matched to a gene. CDR3: CASSIGLAYEQYF. DNA for the CDR3: TGTGCCAGTAGTATCGGACTAGCCTACGAGCAGTACTTC.

The chain links TRBV28 to TRBJ2-1, with D maybe TRBD1 (5 bases). This CDR3 has 15 amino acids. Germline V gene sequence: CDR1 MDHEN, CDR2 SYDVKM. V was shortened by 2 bases and J by 8 bases, with 16 bases between the two germline ends. The CDR3 DNA reads as TGTGCCAGCAGTTTAACAGGCCTTTTAATGGATGAGCAGTTCTTC. Translation: CASSLTGLLMDEQFF.

The rearrangement joins TRBV6-2 or TRBV6-3 to TRBJ1-2; D perhaps matches TRBD1 (5 bases). The germline gives CDR1 MNHEY, CDR2 SVGEGT. V was trimmed by 4 bases and J by 4 bases, leaving 7 bases between them. The CDR3 totals 12 residues. Here the CDR3 DNA reads TGTGCCAGCAGTTCTCAGGGCTATGGCTACACCTTC. Its protein product is CASSSQGYGYTF.

The gene calls are TRBV19 and TRBJ2-1, with TRBD2 as a possible D gene (7 bases). This CDR3 region has 13 residues. Germline loops: CDR1 LNHDA, CDR2 SQIVND (reference sequence). Trimming took 4 bases from V and 8 from J, leaving 12 bases between them. CDR3 sequence: CASSRGGGHEQFF. As DNA, the CDR3 is TGTGCCAGTAGTAGGGGGGGCGGGCATGAGCAGTTCTTC.

Details on this clone: This same CDR3 is encoded by further DNA sequences in the sample. The rearrangement uses TRBV6-1 and TRBJ2-7; D might be TRBD1 (6 bases). V shed 2 bases and J shed 2 bases, with 10 bases lying between them. In germline, CDR1 is MNHNS, CDR2 SASEGT. The CDR3 consists of 14 residues. This CDR3 is CASSESGTPYEQYF. The CDR3 nucleotides are TGTGCCAGCAGTGAATCCGGGACACCCTACGAGCAGTACTTC.

The chain uses TRBV7-2 and TRBJ1-1; 10 nucleotides agree with TRBD1. The junction had 6 bases not matched to a gene; V was cut back by 4 bases and J by 4 bases. The V gene's germline CDR1 is SGHTA and CDR2 FQGNSA. This CDR3 has 15 amino acids. The CDR3 is CASSWGTGAGTEAFF. CDR3 sequence (DNA): TGTGCCAGCAGCTGGGGGACAGGGGCGGGCACTGAAGCTTTCTTT.

V usage is TRBV10-3 and J usage is TRBJ1-1; D is unclear. The CDR3 spans 14 residues. Deletions cut 7 bases from V and 1 base from J, with 13 bases between. The germline gives CDR1 ENHRY, CDR2 SYGVKD. The CDR3 sequence is CAIKRDGRNTEAFF. The CDR3 DNA sequence: TGTGCCATCAAGAGAGATGGGAGGAACACTGAAGCTTTCTTT.